One sample yielded the 29 T cell receptor beta chains listed below, sequenced in a study of CD8 T cells in ankylosing spondylitis. General observations from the study: Ankylosing spondylitis blood seemed to carry a telltale TCR beta motif made of several highly homologous variants.

For these TCRs, the target antigens are not known. TCRdb independently ran MiXCR on the 5' RACE reads; one entry per CDR3 protein. The sample lists some 220,000 distinct CDR3 sequences, approximately 7.3% seen once, with approximately 14% in the top ten. Source material: blood, either unsorted or a sorted T cell fraction (not recorded which). The receptors originated from a male donor with ankylosing spondylitis.

This clonotype has just a few counts. V gene TRBV12-3 or TRBV12-4 combines with J gene TRBJ2-7, with 9 bases fitting TRBD1. With V trimmed by 0 bases and J by 5 bases, 8 bases remained unmatched. This CDR3 comprises 16 residues. CDR3 residues: CASSLAPGQGPNEQYF. DNA for the CDR3: TGTGCCAGCAGTTTAGCGCCGGGACAGGGTCCCAACGAGCAGTACTTC.

The V call is TRBV30, the J call TRBJ1-1; D unclear. Between the trimmed V and J ends, which lost 2 bases and 2 bases, there was a span of 9 bases. Germline V lookup: CDR1 GTSNPN, CDR2 SVGIG (reference sequence). The CDR3 is made up of 13 amino acids. As DNA, the CDR3 is TGTGCCTGGAGTCGCGTTAGCAACACTGAAGCTTTCTTT. Translating gives CAWSRVSNTEAFF.

Ten or more counts support this clonotype. The CDR3 nucleotides are TGTGCCAGCAGCAAGCCTCGGGGGGGGAACTATGGCTACACCTTC. This sequence encodes CASSKPRGGNYGYTF. The chain carries TRBV9 and TRBJ1-2, with a possible D match to TRBD1 (5 bases). The germline CDR1 and CDR2 sequences are SGDLS and YYNGEE. The length of the CDR3 is 15 residues. The germline V and J ends were trimmed by 4 bases and 2 bases, with 15 bases remaining between them.

This clonotype was found many times. J is TRBJ1-4 and V is TRBV28; D remains ambiguous. Trimming took off 2 bases at V and 8 bases at J, with 3 bases between the two ends. The germline V gene has CDR1 MDHEN and CDR2 SYDVKM. The CDR3 is 11 residues long. The DNA for the CDR3 is TGTGCCAGCAGTTTAGCCGAAAAACTGTTTTTT. Protein: CASSLAEKLFF.

This clonotype was observed at least ten times. The chain has TRBV6-5 and TRBJ1-1; no clear D gene. V dropped 6 bases and J dropped 2 bases, with 10 bases sitting between them. There are 13 residues in the CDR3. Germline V gene lookup returns CDR1 MNHEY and CDR2 SVGAGI. The CDR3 DNA reads as TGTGCCAGCAGCAACACAGTAAACACTGAAGCTTTCTTT. Translated, it gives CASSNTVNTEAFF.

This chain connects TRBV10-2 to TRBJ2-7, with TRBD1 matching 10 bases. Trimming at V came to 7 bases and at J to 0 bases, leaving 9 bases not matched to a gene. Per the germline V gene, CDR1 is WSHSY and CDR2 is SAAADI. The CDR3 has 16 amino acids. CDR3 in amino acids: CASTDEWTGGSYEQYF. The CDR3 DNA is TGCGCCAGCACGGACGAATGGACAGGGGGCTCCTACGAGCAGTACTTC.

This clonotype was picked up a small number of times. This chain uses TRBV20-1 with TRBJ2-3; TRBD2 agrees at 10 bases. The germline gives CDR1 DFQATT, CDR2 SNEGSKA (reference sequence). CDR3 size: 19 residues. Unmatched junction bases numbered 14, after V lost 1 base and J lost 1 base. This CDR3 reads CSARVVSGAGGFRTDTQYF. The CDR3 bases are TGCAGTGCTAGAGTAGTTTCGGGAGCGGGAGGGTTTCGCACAGATACGCAGTATTTT.

This clonotype has at least ten counts. The V call is TRBV7-2, the J call TRBJ2-7; D unclear. Looked up from germline, CDR1 is SGHTA and CDR2 is FQGNSA. Trimming took off 1 base at V and 3 bases at J, with 7 bases between the two ends. The CDR3 has 13 residues. The CDR3 reads CASSLGADYEQYF. The CDR3, as DNA: TGTGCCAGCAGCTTAGGGGCCGACTACGAGCAGTACTTC.

This clonotype was recorded many times. The gene calls are TRBV4-2 and TRBJ1-2; possibly TRBD1 for D (5 bases). Germline V CDR1 and CDR2: LGHNA, YNFKEQ. V was clipped by 4 bases and J by 7 bases, with 22 bases between them. The CDR3 is 16 amino acids. The CDR3 region is CASSPQESQGPRGYTF. The CDR3 bases are TGTGCCAGCAGCCCACAGGAGTCCCAGGGACCTCGTGGCTACACCTTC.

Notes on this clonotype: With a much larger clone just one base away, this may be a read error. The gene calls are TRBV6-2 or TRBV6-3 and TRBJ2-5; TRBD2 aligns across 9 bases. This CDR3 has 14 amino acids. The V segment lost 11 bases and the J segment 1 base; nucleotides outside the gene matches: 8. Germline-derived CDR1 and CDR2 are MNHEY and SVGEGT. CDR3 sequence: CASSEGLAQETQYF. The CDR3 nucleotides read TGTGCCTCTAGCGAGGGACTAGCCCAAGAGACCCAGTACTTC.

This clonotype was recorded at least ten times. The rearrangement uses TRBV19 and TRBJ2-7; D is perhaps TRBD1 or TRBD2 (5 bases each). Trimming stripped 3 bases from V and 0 bases from J, with 21 bases between. CDR3 length equals 18 residues. Looked up from germline, CDR1 is LNHDA and CDR2 is SQIVND (reference sequence). The CDR3 DNA sequence: TGTGCCAGTAGTATTTCGGGCAGCTCGGGGCCAAGCTCCTACGAGCAGTACTTC. Translation gives CASSISGSSGPSSYEQYF.

This clonotype was seen many times. This chain links TRBV9 with TRBJ2-2; TRBD1 matches 10 bases. The germline CDR1 and CDR2 sequences are SGDLS and YYNGEE. The CDR3 has 14 residues. The V segment lost 3 bases and the J segment 6 bases; nucleotides outside the gene matches: 2. The CDR3 spells CASSEGQGPGELFF. CDR3 DNA: TGTGCCAGCAGCGAGGGACAGGGGCCCGGGGAGCTGTTTTTT.

In its sample, this clonotype was seen many times. The chain uses TRBV7-8 and TRBJ1-4; D is ambiguous. Between the trimmed V and J ends, which lost 2 bases and 8 bases, there was a span of 6 bases. CDR3 size: 12 residues. Per the germline V gene, CDR1 is SGHVS and CDR2 is FQNEAQ. CDR3 region: CASSLSSEKLFF. The CDR3 DNA reads TGTGCCAGCAGCTTATCAAGCGAAAAACTGTTTTTT.

In this sample, this clonotype turned up many times. The J gene is TRBJ2-5, the V gene TRBV9; 10 nucleotides match TRBD2. The junction had 10 bases not matched to a gene; V was cut back by 4 bases and J by 7 bases. CDR1 and CDR2 from the germline V gene are SGDLS and YYNGEE. The CDR3 is 15 amino acids. CDR3 coding DNA: TGTGCCAGCAGCCCCTGGACTAGCGGCGGGGGGACCCAGTACTTC. Protein sequence: CASSPWTSGGGTQYF.

This clonotype was observed at least ten times. J is TRBJ2-2 and V is TRBV20-1, with D possibly matching TRBD2 (5 bases). Per the germline V gene, CDR1 is DFQATT and CDR2 is SNEGSKA (reference sequence). The ends were cut back, 0 bases at V and 3 bases at J, with 14 bases in the middle. CDR3 length equals 16 residues. The CDR3 DNA follows: TGCAGTGCTAGAGATCGGGCTAGCCCGTACACCGGGGAGCTGTTTTTT. It codes for CSARDRASPYTGELFF.

This clonotype was recorded at least ten times. The gene calls are TRBV4-1 and TRBJ1-2, with 9 bases that match TRBD1. V shed 3 bases, J shed 4 bases, and the junction held 9 bases outside the gene matches. The germline gives CDR1 MGHRA, CDR2 YSYEKL. The CDR3 totals 16 residues. The CDR3 DNA reads as TGCGCCAGCAGCCAGGATGTAGGGACAGGGACCTATGGCTACACCTTC. It specifies CASSQDVGTGTYGYTF.

The V and J genes are TRBV6-2 or TRBV6-3 and TRBJ2-1; D is unresolved. V lost 4 bases, J lost 3 bases, and 10 bases lay in between. The V gene's germline CDR1 is MNHEY and CDR2 SVGEGT. This CDR3 spans 14 amino acids. For the CDR3, the DNA is TGTGCCAGCAGTTCACCACAAAACTACAATGAGCAGTTCTTC. Its translation is CASSSPQNYNEQFF.

The J gene is TRBJ2-7, the V gene TRBV11-2; 10 positions match TRBD1. The CDR3 is 17 residues long. CDR1 and CDR2 (germline): SGHAT, FQNNGV. J lost 3 bases, V lost 1 base, and 9 bases had no gene match. CDR3 region: CASSLVKGQGNVYEQYF. DNA of the CDR3: TGTGCCAGCAGCTTAGTGAAGGGACAGGGGAACGTCTACGAGCAGTACTTC.

This clonotype was observed at least ten times. CDR3 DNA: TGCGCCAGCAGCCAAGTGGCTAGCGGGAGAAGTGAGCAGTACTTC. Amino acid sequence: CASSQVASGRSEQYF. J is TRBJ2-7 and V is TRBV4-3; 10 bases align to TRBD2. The CDR3 runs 15 residues. Germline lookup yields CDR1 LGHNA and CDR2 YSLEER. J lost 7 bases, V lost 1 base, and 7 bases had no gene match.

In its sample, this clonotype was seen once. The V call is TRBV20-1, the J call TRBJ2-5, with no clear D. This CDR3 is built from 11 residues. V dropped 8 bases and J dropped 7 bases, with 14 bases sitting between them. Germline V gene data show CDR1 as DFQATT and CDR2 as SNEGSKA (reference sequence). This CDR3 is CSPDKGSTQYF. The CDR3 DNA reads TGCAGTCCCGATAAGGGATCGACCCAGTACTTC.

This clonotype was detected ten times or more. This chain links TRBV12-3 or TRBV12-4 with TRBJ2-2; no clear D gene. The CDR3 length is 12 residues. V lost 5 bases, J lost 4 bases, and 5 bases lay in between. The CDR3 DNA follows: TGTGCCAGCAGTAAACCCACCGGGGAGCTGTTTTTT. It yields the protein CASSKPTGELFF.

There are many counts of this clonotype. This sequence joins TRBV28 and TRBJ1-5; D is possibly TRBD1 (5 bases). Germline V CDR1 and CDR2: MDHEN, SYDVKM. Trimming cost V 5 bases and J 7 bases, with 12 bases left between them. This CDR3 is built from 13 residues. CDR3 protein: CASSQGIGQPQHF. In nucleotides, the CDR3 is TGTGCCAGCAGTCAGGGAATCGGGCAGCCCCAGCATTTT.

This clonotype was observed at least ten times. The CDR3 region has the DNA TGTGCCACCAGCAGAGGGGTGCCGAGCCCCTTAAAGAACACTGAAGCTTTCTTT. This gives the protein CATSRGVPSPLKNTEAFF. The chain is built from TRBV15 and TRBJ1-1, with D unclear. Per germline, CDR1 LNHNV and CDR2 YYDKDF (reference sequence). The CDR3 loop spans 18 amino acids. The germline V and J ends were trimmed by 1 base and 1 base, with 19 bases remaining between them.

This clonotype appeared many times. The gene calls are TRBV20-1 and TRBJ1-5; D unresolved. Germline V CDR1 and CDR2: DFQATT, SNEGSKA (reference sequence). V was pared by 6 bases and J by 2 bases, with 14 bases between. The CDR3 has 14 residues. This CDR3 is CSATEEVGNQPQHF. CDR3 nucleotides: TGCAGTGCCACCGAGGAGGTAGGCAATCAGCCCCAGCATTTT.

The chain is built from TRBV20-1 and TRBJ2-5, with TRBD1 as a possible D gene (6 bases). The CDR3 loop spans 13 amino acids. The germline V gene has CDR1 DFQATT and CDR2 SNEGSKA (reference sequence). V was pared by 6 bases and J by 5 bases, with 16 bases between. This CDR3 is CSATTGARETQYF. In nucleotides, the CDR3 is TGCAGTGCCACGACAGGCGCTAGGGAGACCCAGTACTTC.

There are many counts of this clonotype. V and J are TRBV11-2 and TRBJ2-2, with D unclear. The germline V gene has CDR1 SGHAT and CDR2 FQNNGV. The CDR3 is 12 residues long. The ends were cut back, 5 bases at V and 6 bases at J, with 7 bases in the middle. CDR3 coding DNA: TGTGCCAGCAGCCTCCGTCCCGGGGAGCTGTTTTTT. Amino acid sequence: CASSLRPGELFF.

This clonotype was recorded a few times. The rearrangement uses TRBV6-1 and TRBJ2-7, with TRBD2 matching 12 bases. Per the germline V gene, CDR1 is MNHNS and CDR2 is SASEGT. CDR3 size: 16 residues. With 2 bases clipped from V and 5 bases from J, the junction kept 7 bases outside the gene matches. Here the CDR3 DNA reads TGTGCCAGCAGTGAACGTGCTAGCGGGAGGGCAAACGAGCAGTACTTC. This gives the protein CASSERASGRANEQYF.

This clonotype has at least ten counts. CDR3 bases: TGTGCCAGCCACGGGTTGCGGCCTTGGTACGAGCAGTACTTC. This encodes CASHGLRPWYEQYF. The chain couples TRBV27 to TRBJ2-7; D ambiguous. The CDR3 extends over 14 amino acids. Germline CDR1 is MNHEY and CDR2 is SMNVEV (reference sequence). Trimming cost V 8 bases and J 4 bases, with 18 bases left between them.

This clonotype was found many times. This chain links TRBV6-1 with TRBJ2-3, with unresolved D. The length of the CDR3 is 13 residues. Germline V gives CDR1 MNHNS, CDR2 SASEGT. The V end was cut by 3 bases, the J end by 2 bases, with 6 bases between. CDR3 residues: CASSDTPTDTQYF. In nucleotides, the CDR3 is TGTGCCAGCAGTGACACACCCACAGATACGCAGTATTTT.